This T cell receptor beta chain emerged from a study of T cells after yellow fever vaccination. Germline V gene data show CDR1 as SGHTA and CDR2 as FQGTGA. The V gene lost 2 bases and the J gene lost 0 bases, with 10 bases spanning the gap. This CDR3 has 15 residues. This clonotype turned up a few times. TCRdb re-derived calls from the 5' RACE reads in MiXCR, one entry per CDR3 protein. Of about 300,000 distinct CDR3 sequences listed, 7.5% to 9% were seen once; the top ten hold about 3.7%. The chain combines TRBV7-3 with TRBJ1-1, with a tentative D call TRBD1 (5 bases). Material: CD4+ T cells sorted from PBMCs, obtained 5 days after the yellow fever booster vaccination. The origin of this receptor is a man younger than 35 who received the YFV17D yellow fever vaccine. CDR3 bases: TGTGCCAGCAGCTTAGGTTCAGGGATGAACACTGAAGCTTTCTTT. This sequence encodes CASSLGSGMNTEAFF.